This T cell receptor beta chain was recorded in a study of cytomegalovirus exposure and HLA in healthy donors. With respect to this clone: The antigen is unknown.

Points from the study as a whole: In vitro, a few CMV-associated chains proved specific for CMV antigens. Generally TCR sequences proved uncommon, though certain public TCRs appeared in numerous donors.

V trimming: 10 bases; J trimming: 4 bases; junction bases outside the gene matches: 7. The CDR3 is 13 amino acids. Germline V gene data show CDR1 as LNHDA and CDR2 as SQIVND (reference sequence). The PCR was carried out with 60 Vbeta primers and 13 Jbeta primers. TCRdb's copy holds only in-frame clones and misses some; the assay was immunoSEQ multiplex PCR. The sample holds 150,000 to 200,000 clones, roughly 79% seen once. V and J are TRBV19 and TRBJ2-1, with 7 bases lining up with TRBD1. Material: PBMCs. This receptor was taken from a young man in good health and CMV-seropositive. CDR3 in amino acids: CATTGEPYNEQFF. The CDR3 region has the DNA TGTGCCACCACAGGGGAACCTTACAATGAGCAGTTCTTC.